This TCR beta chain came from a study of OX40 agonist ivuxolimab in advanced cancers. General study results and limits: At 0.1 to 3.0 mg/kg and by week 6, clonal expansion occurred in CD4+ and CD8+ blood T cells.

V lost 0 bases to trimming and J lost 2 bases; unmatched junction nucleotides: 3. CDR3 length equals 15 residues. CDR1 is SGHRS, CDR2 YFSETQ, per germline. Concerning this clone: What it binds is unknown.

TCRdb's copy holds only in-frame clones and misses some; the assay was immunoSEQ multiplex PCR. The sample has around 56,000 clones, 70% to 90% seen once; the top ten hold 11%. J is TRBJ2-3 and V is TRBV5-1; 7 nucleotides agree with TRBD1. Sequencing was performed on CD4+ or CD8+ T cells sorted from blood, taken in a trial of the OX40 agonist ivuxolimab. This TCR came from an adult with an advanced solid tumor such as melanoma, head and neck, liver or kidney cancer. CDR3 DNA sequence: TGCGCCAGCAGCTTGGAGGGGGCCGTCACAGATACGCAGTATTTT. Translation gives CASSLEGAVTDTQYF.